This T cell receptor beta chain was profiled in a study of T-cell reconstitution after alpha-beta-depleted transplantation in children. For this clonotype: Being one base from a much bigger clone, this may be a read error.

Per germline, CDR1 MNHEY and CDR2 SMNVEV (reference sequence). This CDR3 is built from 16 residues. Using unique molecular identifiers, the investigators prepared the TCRbeta library. Using its own MiXCR run on the PCR reads, TCRdb lists one record per CDR3 protein. The repertoire holds roughly 790,000 distinct CDR3 sequences, with around 15% as singletons. The chain uses TRBV27 and TRBJ1-2; D unclear. This specimen was PBMCs, mostly from graft donor cells, taken 360 days after TCRalphabeta/CD19-depleted stem cell transplant. The clonotype comes from a male patient aged 5 to 17 who had a stem cell transplant for acute lymphoblastic leukemia, so the T cells may come from the graft donor. For the CDR3, the DNA is TGTGCCAGCAGTTTATCTCCGGGCAGCCCTAACTGTGGCTACACCTTC. Residues: CASSLSPGSPNCGYTF.